This T cell receptor (beta chain) is from a study of blood T cell repertoires in COVID-19. CDR3 length equals 16 residues. J lost 0 bases, V lost 3 bases, and 5 bases had no gene match. The germline gives CDR1 SGHTA, CDR2 FQGTGA. The assay was immunoSEQ multiplex PCR, and TCRdb's table has in-frame clones only and misses some. The table records fewer than 200,000 clones, around 73% of them present only once. The sequenced sample was PBMCs or T cells enriched from blood (not recorded which). This sequence was found in a woman aged 50 to 65 who had recovered from COVID-19. J is TRBJ2-3 and V is TRBV7-3; TRBD2 matches at 8 bases. CDR3 protein: CASSFGSGASTDTQYF. For the CDR3, the DNA is TGTGCCAGCAGCTTTGGTAGCGGGGCTAGCACAGATACGCAGTATTTT.